This TCR beta chain originates from a study of cytomegalovirus exposure and HLA in healthy donors. A word on this clone: The antigen is undetermined.

Overall study results and limits: Based on reports, TCR beta sequences accurately predicted HLA-A and HLA-B alleles for most subjects. One cluster of highly shared sequence variants probably arose as a sequencing artifact.

13 Jbeta primers and 60 Vbeta primers were used for the PCR. Sequencing was performed with immunoSEQ multiplex PCR; in TCRdb, only in-frame clones are kept and a portion is missing. The sample carries about 120,000 clones, 81% recorded once. Per the germline V gene, CDR1 is SGHAT and CDR2 is FQNNGV. The CDR3 length is 15 residues. V shed 0 bases and J shed 4 bases, with 9 bases lying between them. This chain connects TRBV11-2 to TRBJ2-2, with D possibly matching TRBD1 (5 bases). This sequence originates from a young man in good health and CMV-seronegative. The sequenced sample consisted of PBMCs. CDR3 coding DNA: TGTGCCAGCAGCTTAGATTGGGGCAGCACCGGGGAGCTGTTTTTT. As protein: CASSLDWGSTGELFF.